The text below deals with one T cell receptor (beta chain). The target antigen is unknown. A junction end diverges from the germline sequence, so it may reflect a read error. The data derive from a study of identical twins. Study-level results: Memory repertoires lacked the insertion deficit that abundant cord blood beta clonotypes showed.

Each CDR3 protein gets one entry after TCRdb re-called the 5' RACE reads with MiXCR. Among around 95,000 distinct CDR3 sequences listed, just under 6% were seen once. This clonotype was sampled from a woman aged 45 to 65 in good health. The sample taken for sequencing was memory T cells sorted from blood.

The DNA of the CDR3 is TGTGCCGGCAGCCAAGCGGATCTATTGAGAGAAAAACTGTTTTTT. Translation: CAGSQADLLREKLFF. This chain connects TRBV3-1 to TRBJ1-4; D gene unclear. The CDR3 length is 15 residues. Germline CDR1 reads LGHDT; CDR2 reads YNNKEL (reference sequence). The full variable domain, completed using reference TRBV3-1 and TRBJ1-4, is DTAVSQTPKYLVTQMGNDKSIKCEQNLGHDTMYWYKQDSKKFLKIMFSYNNKELIINETVPNRFSPKSPDKAHLNLHINSLELGDSAVYFCAGSQADLLREKLFFGSGTQLSVL.